The 32 T cell receptor beta chains given below trace back to one sample, sequenced in a study of cytomegalovirus exposure and HLA in healthy donors. A multiplex PCR was run with 60 Vbeta primers and 13 Jbeta primers. Libraries were prepared by immunoSEQ multiplex PCR; TCRdb keeps only in-frame clonotypes and omits some of them. Counted here are approximately 110,000 clones, about 70% occurring once; the ten biggest clones make up around 2.5%. Source material: PBMCs. Receptors were obtained from a man aged 45-60 years in good health and CMV-seropositive.

This chain connects TRBV11-2 to TRBJ2-3, with 9 bases that match TRBD2. Germline V gene sequence: CDR1 SGHAT, CDR2 FQNNGV. V lost 0 bases and J lost 5; bases outside the gene matches: 9. The CDR3 is made up of 17 amino acids. The CDR3 sequence is CASSLDSSSGVRDTQYF. The CDR3 DNA sequence: TGTGCCAGCAGCTTAGATAGTTCTAGCGGGGTTCGAGATACGCAGTATTTT.

Concerning this clone: The junction departs from the called germline gene at one end, perhaps through a read error. The gene calls are TRBV27 and TRBJ2-7; 8 nucleotides align to TRBD1. The germline gives CDR1 MNHEY, CDR2 SMNVEV (reference sequence). There are 14 residues in the CDR3. CDR3 region: CASNGQGSSYEQSF. The CDR3 nucleotides read TGTGCCAGCAATGGACAGGGTAGCTCCTACGAGCAGTCCTTC.

The rearrangement joins TRBV7-3 to TRBJ1-1; TRBD1 matches 7 bases. This CDR3 has 16 amino acids. Germline CDR1 reads SGHTA; CDR2 reads FQGTGA. V shed 3 bases, J shed 1 base, and the junction held 8 bases outside the gene matches. The CDR3: CASSFTWTGTNTEAFF. The CDR3 DNA reads as TGTGCCAGCAGCTTTACTTGGACAGGTACGAACACTGAAGCTTTCTTT.

J is TRBJ2-5 and V is TRBV7-2, with a possible D match to TRBD1 (6 bases). Looked up from germline, CDR1 is SGHTA and CDR2 is FQGNSA. V lost 4 bases and J 11 bases, leaving 23 bases between the germline ends. The CDR3 has 15 residues. The CDR3 coding sequence is TGTGCCAGCAGCTCCCTCGACAGGCCCTTGGGTGAGCAGTACTTC. It is translated as CASSSLDRPLGEQYF.

This rearrangement joins TRBV5-8 to TRBJ1-2; D is uncertain. The CDR3 has 17 amino acids. Germline V gene sequence: CDR1 SGHTS, CDR2 YDEGEE. The V and J ends lost 4 bases and 6 bases respectively, with 25 bases between them. The CDR3 loop is CASSRYNPRPPTDGYTF. CDR3 sequence (DNA): TGTGCCAGCAGCCGCTATAACCCGAGGCCCCCTACTGATGGCTACACCTTC.

The V and J genes are TRBV6-5 and TRBJ2-3, with 9 bases identical to TRBD2. From germline, CDR1 is MNHEY and CDR2 SVGAGI. The length of the CDR3 is 15 residues. Trimming took 0 bases from V and 6 from J; bases not matched to a gene: 4. The CDR3 spells CASSYSLGLADTQYF. The CDR3 region has the DNA TGTGCCAGCAGTTACTCGCTCGGACTAGCGGATACGCAGTATTTT.

A single count supports this clone. The J gene is TRBJ2-5, the V gene TRBV14; D may be TRBD1 (6 bases). CDR3 length: 13 amino acids. Germline CDR1 SGHDN, CDR2 FVKESK. Trimming stripped 4 bases from V and 2 bases from J, with 8 bases between. The CDR3 reads CASSRTVQETQYF. In DNA form, the CDR3 reads TGTGCCAGCAGCCGGACAGTTCAAGAGACCCAGTACTTC.

The genes are TRBV6-5 and TRBJ1-1, with D hard to call. The CDR3 consists of 15 residues. V lost 0 bases and J lost 5, with 13 bases in between. CDR1 and CDR2 from the germline V gene are MNHEY and SVGAGI. The CDR3 bases are TGTGCCAGCAGTTACTCGAGGGCAGCAACTACTGAAGCTTTCTTT. Its translation: CASSYSRAATTEAFF.

This sequence joins TRBV9 and TRBJ2-3, with 8 bases matching TRBD2. Germline CDR1 and CDR2: SGDLS and YYNGEE. The CDR3 length is 15 residues. The V segment lost 1 base and the J segment 2 bases; nucleotides outside the gene matches: 3. The DNA for the CDR3 is TGTGCCAGCAGCGTAATCGGGGGGGCCACAGATACGCAGTATTTT. Its protein product is CASSVIGGATDTQYF.

The rearrangement joins TRBV5-6 to TRBJ2-7, with unresolved D. This CDR3 is built from 14 residues. V lost 1 base and J lost 1, with 9 bases in between. Germline V lookup: CDR1 SGHDT, CDR2 YYEEEE. Here the CDR3 reads CASSLRWSSYEQYF. The CDR3 DNA follows: TGTGCCAGCAGCTTGAGGTGGAGTTCCTACGAGCAGTACTTC.

The chain uses TRBV6-1 and TRBJ2-5; D perhaps matches TRBD1 (6 bases). The CDR3 totals 17 residues. Trimming took off 4 bases at V and 1 base at J, with 19 bases between the two ends. The germline CDR1 and CDR2 sequences are MNHNS and SASEGT. CDR3 amino acids: CASSAGNRVTPQETQYF. CDR3 DNA: TGTGCCAGCAGTGCTGGAAACAGGGTAACCCCCCAAGAGACCCAGTACTTC.

V gene TRBV5-1 combines with J gene TRBJ1-6; TRBD1 agrees at 12 bases. The germline V gene has CDR1 SGHRS and CDR2 YFSETQ. There are 16 residues in the CDR3. The junction had 6 bases not matched to a gene; V was cut back by 4 bases and J by 7 bases. The CDR3 coding sequence is TGCGCCAGCAGCCACGGGACAGGGGGCTCCAATTCACCCCTCCACTTT. Translating it yields CASSHGTGGSNSPLHF.

The CDR3 nucleotides are TGTGCCAGCAGCTTAGATCGATTCGGGGGGAACGAGCAGTACTTC. Translation gives CASSLDRFGGNEQYF. V is TRBV11-2 and J is TRBJ2-7, with 7 bases aligning to TRBD2. Germline CDR1 and CDR2: SGHAT and FQNNGV. This CDR3 spans 15 amino acids. Trimming took 0 bases from V and 5 from J; bases not matched to a gene: 7.

The chain links TRBV9 to TRBJ2-2, with a weak D call TRBD2 (6 bases). Germline CDR1 reads SGDLS; CDR2 reads YYNGEE. V lost 0 bases to trimming and J lost 16 bases, with 16 bases between them. This CDR3 has 13 residues. CDR3 loop: CASSVDGGPPPFF. The CDR3 DNA sequence: TGTGCCAGCAGCGTAGACGGAGGGCCCCCCCCGTTTTTT.

This clone was counted once. The chain employs TRBV6-5 and TRBJ2-1; tentatively, D is TRBD2 (5 bases). Germline V gene sequence: CDR1 MNHEY, CDR2 SVGAGI. Trimming took off 2 bases at V and 11 bases at J, with 19 bases between the two ends. This CDR3 has 15 residues. The CDR3 reads CASSYIFGPGIKQFF. CDR3 DNA: TGTGCCAGCAGTTACATTTTTGGACCCGGGATTAAGCAGTTCTTC.

The J gene is TRBJ1-5, the V gene TRBV6-9; 7 positions agree with TRBD1. Germline trimming cut 4 bases from V and 7 bases from J; bases unmatched to any gene: 7. This CDR3 has 14 residues. The germline gives CDR1 MNHGY, CDR2 SVAAGI. CDR3 amino acids: CASSLGQRRQPQHF. The CDR3 DNA sequence: TGTGCCAGCAGTTTGGGACAGCGACGCCAGCCCCAGCATTTT.

This clone has only one observation. This chain uses TRBV5-1 with TRBJ1-2, with a tentative D call TRBD1 (5 bases). V shed 4 bases and J shed 8 bases, with 21 bases lying between them. The CDR3 has 15 amino acids. Germline V gene data show CDR1 as SGHRS and CDR2 as YFSETQ. CDR3 protein: CASSGGTALGGGYTF. In DNA, the CDR3 is TGCGCCAGCAGCGGGGGGACTGCCCTTGGAGGAGGCTACACCTTC.

This clone has a single count. The V gene is TRBV5-1, the J gene TRBJ2-5; 8 nucleotides match TRBD1. V trimming: 0 bases; J trimming: 3 bases; junction bases outside the gene matches: 4. The CDR3 spans 15 residues. The germline V gene has CDR1 SGHRS and CDR2 YFSETQ. The CDR3 protein is CASSLAGGAKETQYF. The CDR3 DNA is TGCGCCAGCAGCTTGGCAGGGGGCGCAAAAGAGACCCAGTACTTC.

The chain carries TRBV6-5 and TRBJ1-6; D is possibly TRBD1 (5 bases). CDR1 is MNHEY, CDR2 SVGAGI, per germline. Trimming took off 0 bases at V and 7 bases at J, with 10 bases between the two ends. The CDR3 contains 15 residues. The CDR3 loop is CASSYSVRVNSPLHF. For the CDR3, the DNA is TGTGCCAGCAGTTACTCGGTCAGGGTAAATTCACCCCTCCACTTT.

The chain uses TRBV2 and TRBJ1-3; tentative D call: TRBD1 (5 bases). The CDR3 is 15 residues long. V lost 5 bases and J lost 0, with 11 bases in between. Germline CDR1 is SNHLY and CDR2 is FYNNEI. The CDR3 region is CASSLQGSSGNTIYF. As DNA, the CDR3 is TGTGCCAGCAGTCTTCAGGGAAGCTCTGGAAACACCATATATTTT.

This clone was picked up a small number of times. The chain joins TRBV5-5 to TRBJ1-2; 9 bases are shared with TRBD1. V dropped 2 bases and J dropped 5; count of bases not matched to a gene: 7. This CDR3 contains 15 residues. In germline, CDR1 is SGHKS, CDR2 YYEKEE (reference sequence). Here the CDR3 reads CASSFGTGSGYGYTF. The DNA for the CDR3 is TGTGCCAGCAGCTTCGGGACAGGGTCGGGTTATGGCTACACCTTC. Variable domain in full (rest from reference TRBV5-5 and TRBJ1-2): DAGVTQSPTHLIKTRGQQVTLRCSPISGHKSVSWYQQVLGQGPQFIFQYYEKEERGRGNFPDRFSARQFPNYSSELNVNALLLGDSALYLCASSFGTGSGYGYTFGSGTRLTVV.

The DNA for the CDR3 is TGTGCCAGCAGCTTCACTACAGGGAATCTTGGCTACACCTTC. Protein: CASSFTTGNLGYTF. The V and J genes are TRBV7-2 and TRBJ1-2, with D tentatively TRBD1 (6 bases). From germline, CDR1 is SGHTA and CDR2 FQGNSA. The CDR3 is made up of 14 amino acids. V lost 3 bases, J lost 7 bases, and 15 bases lay in between.

This clone was counted a few times. Other DNA sequences from this sample encode an identical CDR3 as well. The rearrangement uses TRBV11-2 and TRBJ1-1; D is ambiguous. V was cut by 3 bases and J by 8 bases, with 4 bases left in between. The CDR3 covers 10 residues. The V gene's germline CDR1 is SGHAT and CDR2 FQNNGV. In DNA form, the CDR3 reads TGTGCCAGCAGCTTGCGGGAAGCTTTCTTT. Its translation: CASSLREAFF.

The V call is TRBV5-1, the J call TRBJ1-1, with D tentatively TRBD1 (5 bases). Germline V gives CDR1 SGHRS, CDR2 YFSETQ. V dropped 0 bases and J dropped 11 bases, with 23 bases sitting between them. The CDR3 runs to 16 residues. This CDR3 reads CASSLAGDSAGPDAFF. CDR3 DNA: TGCGCCAGCAGCTTGGCGGGGGATAGTGCAGGACCGGATGCTTTCTTT.

J is TRBJ2-1 and V is TRBV21-1; TRBD1, the table's D call, was not compared with the DNA. TRBV21-1 counts as a pseudogene. CDR3 length equals 17 residues. In DNA, the CDR3 is TGTGCCAGCAGCAAGACGTCCCGGGACAGGGGGCAAAATGAGCAGTTCTTC. Encoded protein: CASSKTSRDRGQNEQFF.

The rearrangement links TRBV7-8 to TRBJ1-2, with unresolved D. CDR3 length: 14 residues. Trimming took 5 bases from V and 4 from J, leaving 14 bases between them. CDR1 is SGHVS, CDR2 FQNEAQ, per germline. The CDR3 is CASSPLRFPYGYTF. In DNA form, the CDR3 reads TGTGCCAGCAGCCCCTTGAGGTTCCCCTATGGCTACACCTTC. Supplemented by reference TRBV7-8 and TRBJ1-2, the full variable domain reads GAGVSQSPRYKVAKRGQDVALRCDPISGHVSLFWYQQALGQGPEFLTYFQNEAQLDKSGLPSDRFFAERPEGSVSTLKIQRTQQEDSAVYLCASSPLRFPYGYTFGSGTRLTVV.

About this clone: The identical CDR3 is also encoded by other nucleotide sequences in the sample. This chain connects TRBV5-1 to TRBJ2-7; 8 positions agree with TRBD2. Germline CDR1 reads SGHRS; CDR2 reads YFSETQ. CDR3 length: 15 residues. J lost 2 bases, V lost 2 bases, and 6 bases had no gene match. The CDR3 coding sequence is TGCGCCAGCAGCTTAGGACTAGCAGGTCCCTACGAGCAGTACTTC. The encoded protein is CASSLGLAGPYEQYF.

This clone appeared a single time. The rearrangement uses TRBV25-1 and TRBJ2-2; weak D call: TRBD1 (6 bases). Looked up from germline, CDR1 is MGHDK and CDR2 is SYGVNS. Trimming shortened V by 1 base and J by 0 bases, and 15 bases separated the two germline ends. This CDR3 region has 18 residues. In DNA form, the CDR3 reads TGTGCCAGCAGTGAATCGGGGACACGCCAGACGAACACCGGGGAGCTGTTTTTT. Its protein is CASSESGTRQTNTGELFF.

CDR3 loop: CASSLRAGIGNEQFF. The DNA for the CDR3 is TGCGCCAGCAGCTTACGGGCAGGGATAGGCAATGAGCAGTTCTTC. The genes are TRBV5-1 and TRBJ2-1; D is perhaps TRBD1 (5 bases). CDR1 is SGHRS, CDR2 YFSETQ, per germline. V was pared by 2 bases and J by 6 bases, with 15 bases between. This CDR3 comprises 15 residues.

The chain combines TRBV7-2 with TRBJ1-2; D unresolved. V lost 4 bases and J lost 2, with 14 bases in between. The CDR3 is 15 amino acids. Germline CDR1 SGHTA, CDR2 FQGNSA. The CDR3 region has the DNA TGTGCCAGCAGCTGGGAGGGAACTCAAAACTATGGCTACACCTTC. Residues: CASSWEGTQNYGYTF.

This clone has just a few counts. CDR3 in DNA: TGTGCCTGGAGTGTACTAGGCCAAGAGACCCAGTACTTC. This gives the protein CAWSVLGQETQYF. The V call is TRBV30, the J call TRBJ2-5; D possibly corresponds to TRBD2 (5 bases). The CDR3 has 13 amino acids. Germline assignment: CDR1 GTSNPN and CDR2 SVGIG (reference sequence). V shed 0 bases and J shed 1 base, with 6 bases lying between them.

The V and J genes are TRBV27 and TRBJ2-7, with D possibly matching TRBD1 (5 bases). V was cut by 3 bases and J by 6 bases, with 12 bases left in between. This CDR3 is 13 amino acids long. Per germline, CDR1 MNHEY and CDR2 SMNVEV (reference sequence). CDR3 region: CASSFRDSREQYF. The CDR3, as DNA: TGTGCCAGCAGTTTCCGCGACAGCCGCGAGCAGTACTTC.